This paragraph covers one T cell receptor (beta chain) sequence. The antigen this receptor binds is unknown. Nothing much larger sits one base from this clone, and base qualities are not available. The CDR3 runs 15 residues from the cysteine to the phenylalanine. The sequence is cut down to CDR3 DNA, 45 bases in frame from base 1. From the germline V gene (reference sequence), CDR1 is MNHNY and CDR2 is SVGAGI. From V the trimming removes 4 bases and from J it removes 2 bases, while the gene matches leave 6 bases of the junction unaccounted for. The immunoSEQ Assay, a bias-controlled multiplex PCR, was used to amplify TCRbeta CDR3 regions from genomic DNA. The original pipeline was this. Within the assay, amplification of reference gene primers was used to estimate how many nucleated cells each sample contained. Sequence reads were collapsed and filtered to measure the absolute abundance of every unique TCRbeta CDR3 rearrangement. For each sample, productive Simpson clonality was calculated by taking the square root of Simpson's diversity index across productive rearrangements. TCRdb retrieved this table from immuneACCESS and kept in-frame rearrangements only. Not all clones are present; in checked studies, unresolved V genes account for under half, and no reason is known for the remainder. V and J calls and clone size are copied from that table; D and trimming were computed from the DNA. The sample profile shows hundreds of thousands of clones; 86% of them were found once. The top ten clonotypes cover approximately 6% of the sample.

This sample was included in a study of blood T cell repertoires in COVID-19 (dated by TCRdb to the early 2020s). About the full investigation: Samples covering the acute and convalescent phases of COVID-19 were provided by collaborators in the United States, Italy and Spain. The material from the prospective study consisted of cDNA or gDNA derived from T cells, B-cell-depleted T cells, or PBMCs. The dataset comprised deeply sampled blood TCRbeta repertoires from subjects exposed to, actively infected with, or recovered from COVID-19. The repertoires were made available in a free public database intended to serve as a resource for research on the immune response to SARS-CoV-2. Samples came from the ongoing ImmuneRACE study (first 160 participants) plus 1,254 subjects from 6 global collaborators. A de-identified subject ID, COVID-19 status, age in years and sex were almost always included in the sample metadata. Where available, HLA class I and class II types were obtained from metadata supplied by the sample provider rather than from assay-based typing. What the research found in general, with its limitations: How much clinical and demographic metadata was included differed by source and by participant, and the metadata was provided uncurated.

Each collaborating institution followed its own protocols to collect whole blood in K2EDTA tubes. For TCRbeta analysis, collaborator samples were shipped as frozen whole blood, as isolated PBMCs, or as DNA extracted from either sample type. The rearranged chain carries TRBV6-6 and TRBJ2-3; 7 bases in the junction line up with TRBD1. The TCR originated in a man older than 75 with acute or convalescent COVID-19. The sequenced sample consisted of peripheral blood. The nucleotide sequence is given as TGTGCCAGCAGTTCCCCGGACAGGATCACAGATACGCAGTATTTT. Its coded protein is CASSSPDRITDTQYF.